The rows below give T cell receptor beta chains drawn from one sample of a study of shared clonotypes between healthy human individuals. TCRdb's copy holds only in-frame clones and misses some; the assay was immunoSEQ multiplex PCR. In the table there are about 2.4 million clones, approximately 90% of which are singletons. The sequenced sample was naive CD4+ T cells sorted from blood. The receptor set was obtained from a man aged 18 to 35 in good health. Both conserved end residues are part of each CDR3. The D gene is left open where the match is weak. The size field is filled for only some rows; it gives once, few, many or a size class.

clone size: .; D gene: TRBD2; V gene: TRBV10-3; J gene: TRBJ2-1; CDR3 DNA: TGTGCCATCAGTGTTGAACTAGCGGAAGGGAAGCAGTTCTTC; CDR3 protein: CAISVELAEGKQFF
clone size: .; D gene: TRBD1; V gene: TRBV6-1; J gene: TRBJ2-5; CDR3 DNA: TGTGCCAGCAGTGTTTTAGGGGGCCCAGAGACCCAGTACTTC; CDR3 protein: CASSVLGGPETQYF
clone size: .; D gene: TRBD1; V gene: TRBV7-2; J gene: TRBJ2-4; CDR3 DNA: TGTGCCAGCAGCTTAGACATCGGGACAGGGGCCAAAAACATTCAGTACTTC; CDR3 protein: CASSLDIGTGAKNIQYF
clone size: .; D gene: TRBD1; V gene: TRBV18; J gene: TRBJ1-1; CDR3 DNA: TGTGCCAGCTCACAAGACAGGGTTGGAACTGAAGCTTTCTTT; CDR3 protein: CASSQDRVGTEAFF
clone size: .; D gene: TRBD2; V gene: TRBV7-8; J gene: TRBJ2-2; CDR3 DNA: TGTGCCAGCAGCTCTAGCGGGGTGAACACCGGGGAGCTGTTTTTT; CDR3 protein: CASSSSGVNTGELFF
clone size: .; D gene: TRBD1; V gene: TRBV19; J gene: TRBJ1-6; CDR3 DNA: TGTGCCAGTAGACGGGACAGGGAGGATTCACCCCTCCACTTT; CDR3 protein: CASRRDREDSPLHF
clone size: .; D gene: .; V gene: TRBV5-1; J gene: TRBJ2-3; CDR3 DNA: TGCGCCAGCAGCTTGGCCTCCAAAGGGGGAGATACGCAGTATTTT; CDR3 protein: CASSLASKGGDTQYF
clone size: .; D gene: .; V gene: TRBV5-1; J gene: TRBJ1-6; CDR3 DNA: TGCGCCAGCAGCTCGGAAGGGGATAATTCACCCCTCCACTTT; CDR3 protein: CASSSEGDNSPLHF
clone size: once; D gene: .; V gene: TRBV9; J gene: TRBJ2-6; CDR3 DNA: TGTGCCAGCAGCGTGACAGCCTCTGGGGCCAACGTCCTGACTTTC; CDR3 protein: CASSVTASGANVLTF
clone size: .; D gene: .; V gene: TRBV4-1; J gene: TRBJ1-6; CDR3 DNA: TGCGCCAGCAGCCAACCCCGCGGGTCCTATAATTCACCCCTCCACTTT; CDR3 protein: CASSQPRGSYNSPLHF
clone size: .; D gene: .; V gene: TRBV30; J gene: TRBJ1-2; CDR3 DNA: TGTGCCTGGGGACGAGAACCCGACAACTATGGCTACACCTTC; CDR3 protein: CAWGREPDNYGYTF
clone size: few; D gene: .; V gene: TRBV7-9; J gene: TRBJ1-3; CDR3 DNA: TGTGCCAGCAGGTCGAGCTCTGGAAACACCATATATTTT; CDR3 protein: CASRSSSGNTIYF
clone size: once; D gene: TRBD1; V gene: TRBV7-9; J gene: TRBJ2-5; CDR3 DNA: TGTGCCAGCAGCTTGAGTAGACAGGGGCTGAAGTTGGAGACCCAGTACTTC; CDR3 protein: CASSLSRQGLKLETQYF
clone size: .; D gene: .; V gene: TRBV5-5; J gene: TRBJ2-1; CDR3 DNA: TGTGCCAGCAGCTCTCAGGGTAGCTCCTACAATGAGCAGTTCTTC; CDR3 protein: CASSSQGSSYNEQFF
clone size: .; D gene: .; V gene: TRBV7-2; J gene: TRBJ2-5; CDR3 DNA: TGTGCCAGCAGCCCGATGGCGGGGTTGGGGACCCAGTACTTC; CDR3 protein: CASSPMAGLGTQYF
clone size: .; D gene: TRBD2; V gene: TRBV5-1; J gene: TRBJ2-7; CDR3 DNA: TGCGCCAGCAGCTTCCTACCGGGACTAGGAGGTAGTTTGGACGAGCAGTACTTC; CDR3 protein: CASSFLPGLGGSLDEQYF
clone size: .; D gene: .; V gene: TRBV2; J gene: TRBJ1-2; CDR3 DNA: TGTGCCAGCAGTGGGCGGAGCCCCGGGGGCTACACCTTC; CDR3 protein: CASSGRSPGGYTF
clone size: .; D gene: .; V gene: TRBV6-1; J gene: TRBJ2-3; CDR3 DNA: TGTGCCAGCCTTGGGGGGAGTAGCACAGATACGCAGTATTTT; CDR3 protein: CASLGGSSTDTQYF
clone size: .; D gene: .; V gene: TRBV2; J gene: TRBJ2-5; CDR3 DNA: TGTGCCAGCAGTGAAGCGATGGGACCCCAGTACTTC; CDR3 protein: CASSEAMGPQYF
clone size: once; D gene: .; V gene: TRBV28; J gene: TRBJ1-3; CDR3 DNA: TGTGCCAGCAGTTCTCGGGGGGCTGGAAACACCATATATTTT; CDR3 protein: CASSSRGAGNTIYF
clone size: .; D gene: .; V gene: TRBV25-1; J gene: TRBJ1-2; CDR3 DNA: TGTGCCAGCAGTGCCTCCCCGGGGACACCTAGGGGCGGTGGCTACACCTTC; CDR3 protein: CASSASPGTPRGGGYTF
clone size: .; D gene: .; V gene: TRBV14; J gene: TRBJ1-3; CDR3 DNA: TGTGCCAGCAGCCTTTTCGACAGCTCTGGAAACACCATATATTTT; CDR3 protein: CASSLFDSSGNTIYF
clone size: .; D gene: .; V gene: TRBV5-1; J gene: TRBJ1-2; CDR3 DNA: TGCGCCAGCAGCTTGTGGTTTAGAGCGGACTCCCATGGCTACACCTTC; CDR3 protein: CASSLWFRADSHGYTF
clone size: .; D gene: .; V gene: TRBV5-1; J gene: TRBJ2-2; CDR3 DNA: TGCGCCAGCAGCTGGGACCGGGTAGACACCGGGGAGCTGTTTTTT; CDR3 protein: CASSWDRVDTGELFF
clone size: .; D gene: .; V gene: TRBV20-1; J gene: TRBJ1-1; CDR3 DNA: TGCAGTGCCCCTCGGAACACTGAAGCTTTCTTT; CDR3 protein: CSAPRNTEAFF
clone size: .; D gene: TRBD1; V gene: TRBV4-1; J gene: TRBJ1-5; CDR3 DNA: TGCGCCAGCAGCCACGGACAGGGCGGCCAGCCCCAGCATTTT; CDR3 protein: CASSHGQGGQPQHF
clone size: .; D gene: .; V gene: TRBV5-1; J gene: TRBJ2-2; CDR3 DNA: TGCGCCAGCAGCTTGTTTGTGGGGGCTGGCACCGGGGAGCTGTTTTTT; CDR3 protein: CASSLFVGAGTGELFF
clone size: .; D gene: .; V gene: TRBV4-3; J gene: TRBJ1-3; CDR3 DNA: TGCGCCAGCAGCCCTAGACAAGCACTTCTAACCGGAAACACCATATATTTT; CDR3 protein: CASSPRQALLTGNTIYF
clone size: .; D gene: TRBD2; V gene: TRBV19; J gene: TRBJ2-1; CDR3 DNA: TGTGCCAGTAGTCAGACTAGCGGGAGCTACAATGAGCAGTTCTTC; CDR3 protein: CASSQTSGSYNEQFF
clone size: .; D gene: .; V gene: TRBV4-1; J gene: TRBJ2-5; CDR3 DNA: TGCGCCAGCAGCCAAGACCCTCGGGGGTGGGAGACCCAGTACTTC; CDR3 protein: CASSQDPRGWETQYF
clone size: .; D gene: .; V gene: TRBV6-5; J gene: TRBJ1-2; CDR3 DNA: TGTGCCAGCAGCCCCCTCGGGGACTATGGCTACACCTTC; CDR3 protein: CASSPLGDYGYTF
clone size: .; D gene: TRBD1; V gene: TRBV29-1; J gene: TRBJ2-7; CDR3 DNA: TGCAGCGCCCGGGACAGGGGTTTCTCCTACGAGCAGTACTTC; CDR3 protein: CSARDRGFSYEQYF
clone size: .; D gene: .; V gene: TRBV7-9; J gene: TRBJ2-2; CDR3 DNA: TGTGCCAGCAGCTTAGCTTCGGTTAACACCGGGGAGCTGTTTTTT; CDR3 protein: CASSLASVNTGELFF
clone size: .; D gene: TRBD2; V gene: TRBV7-2; J gene: TRBJ2-7; CDR3 DNA: TGTGCCAGCAGTCCACGACTAGCGGGAGCCTACGAGCAGTACTTC; CDR3 protein: CASSPRLAGAYEQYF
clone size: .; D gene: TRBD1; V gene: TRBV19; J gene: TRBJ2-7; CDR3 DNA: TGTGCCAGTACCCCGACAGGGGGCATCTACGAGCAGTACTTC; CDR3 protein: CASTPTGGIYEQYF
clone size: .; D gene: .; V gene: TRBV19; J gene: TRBJ2-7; CDR3 DNA: TGTGCCAGTAGTATAGCGGAGGGTGACAGGGCCTACGAGCAGTACTTC; CDR3 protein: CASSIAEGDRAYEQYF
clone size: .; D gene: .; V gene: TRBV5-1; J gene: TRBJ2-1; CDR3 DNA: TGCGCCAGCAGCCTGGCCTTTAGTAGCGGCCCTAATGAGCAGTTCTTC; CDR3 protein: CASSLAFSSGPNEQFF